The source of this TCR beta chain is a study of blood T cell repertoires in COVID-19. Study in general: Samples taken during acute and convalescent COVID-19 were collected in the United States, Italy and Spain. The analysed material was cDNA or gDNA that came from T cells, B-cell-depleted T cells, or PBMCs.

Original processing notes: Nucleated cell number was recorded as an estimate derived from reference gene primer amplification. Only in-frame clones appear in the TCRdb table, and some are missing; sequencing was by immunoSEQ multiplex PCR. From that table come the V and J calls and clone size; the DNA was used to work out D and trimming. The data hold some 190,000 clones, with 70% to 90% observed a single time. Germline assignment: CDR1 SGHVS and CDR2 FQNEAQ. J lost 6 bases, V lost 2 bases, and 5 bases had no gene match. This CDR3 has 16 amino acids. This sequence joins TRBV7-8 and TRBJ1-5; 12 nucleotides match TRBD1. The source is a woman aged 40 to 50 who had recovered from COVID-19. What was sequenced was peripheral blood. CDR3 sequence: CASSLSGTGGIQPQHF. The CDR3 region has the DNA TGTGCCAGCAGCTTATCCGGGACAGGGGGCATTCAGCCCCAGCATTTT.